This paragraph reports one TCR beta chain. This entry is derived from a study of shared clonotypes between healthy human individuals. Unsorted PBMC DNA underwent sequencing on ten immunoSEQ deep assay plates. In the study's own analysis: Junction-only sequences produced by ImmunoSEQ had no quality scores, so filtering differed. TCRdb's copy holds only in-frame clones and misses some; the assay was immunoSEQ multiplex PCR. V, J and clone size were drawn from that table, and D and trimming were deduced from the DNA. The data hold about 560,000 clones, with roughly four fifths observed a single time. This CDR3 spans 14 amino acids. CDR1 and CDR2 from the germline V gene are GTSNPN and SVGIG (reference sequence). Donation came from healthy HIV-negative adults that had no recent acute infections or vaccinations. Every donor, a Caucasian adult, lived in Nashville, Tennessee.

The rearrangement uses TRBV30 and TRBJ2-5; 9 positions match TRBD2. The specimen sequenced was PBMCs. The clonotype originates from a woman aged 40 to 49 in good health. Some clones in this sample may be carry-over from other donors' samples. The CDR3 DNA sequence: TGTGCTGCGGGAGGGCCTAAGGTGGGGGAGACCCAGTACTTC. Translation: CAAGGPKVGETQYF.